Listed below are T cell receptor beta chains from one sample, sequenced in a study of blood T cell repertoires in COVID-19. Clones were sequenced by immunoSEQ multiplex PCR, and TCRdb holds only the in-frame ones, with some missing. The sample lists a few hundred thousand clones, approximately 89% occurring once. Source material: peripheral blood. These receptors all stem from a man aged 35-49 years who had recovered from COVID-19. Both conserved end residues are part of each CDR3. Fields, in order: V gene, D gene, clone size, J gene, CDR3 protein, CDR3 DNA. A D gene is named only where the DNA matches it firmly. Clone sizes are given selectively: once, few, many, or a class where the clone is expanded.

>TRBV9|-|-|TRBJ1-1
CASSVEGLRDTEAFF
TGTGCCAGCAGCGTAGAGGGGTTACGGGACACTGAAGCTTTCTTT
>TRBV18|-|-|TRBJ2-7
CASSPRLSYEQYF
TGTGCCAGCTCACCCAGATTGTCCTACGAGCAGTACTTC
>TRBV5-8|TRBD1|-|TRBJ2-5
CASSSRQGKTQYF
TGTGCCAGCAGCTCTCGACAGGGGAAGACCCAGTACTTC
>TRBV7-9|TRBD1|-|TRBJ2-5
CASSLAGRGQGETQYF
TGTGCCAGCAGCTTAGCTGGCAGGGGGCAGGGAGAGACCCAGTACTTC
>TRBV19|-|-|TRBJ1-5
CASSMGSGGGNQPQHF
TGTGCCAGTAGTATGGGATCGGGCGGGGGCAATCAGCCCCAGCATTTT
>TRBV4-2|TRBD2|-|TRBJ2-1
CASSQLAGGPDNEQFF
TGTGCCAGCAGCCAGCTAGCGGGAGGGCCCGACAATGAGCAGTTCTTC
>TRBV27|TRBD2|-|TRBJ2-4
CASSLKSGRATKNIQYF
TGTGCCAGCAGTCTAAAAAGCGGGAGGGCCACCAAAAACATTCAGTACTTC
>TRBV5-4|TRBD2|once|TRBJ2-1
CASSAGLAGGNNEQFF
TGTGCCAGCAGCGCGGGACTAGCGGGGGGGAACAATGAGCAGTTCTTC
>TRBV5-1|TRBD2|-|TRBJ2-3
CASIAGHTTDTQYF
TGCGCCAGCATAGCGGGACACACCACAGATACGCAGTATTTT
>TRBV9|TRBD2|-|TRBJ2-3
CASSDPRTSHTDTQYF
TGTGCCAGCAGCGACCCTCGGACTAGCCACACAGATACGCAGTATTTT
>TRBV19|-|once|TRBJ1-1
CASSTRGLNTEAFF
TGTGCCAGTAGTACTAGGGGCTTGAACACTGAAGCTTTCTTT
>TRBV6-2/TRBV6-3|-|-|TRBJ2-7
CASSSIRDLSYEQYF
TGTGCCAGCAGTTCAATCCGGGATCTCTCCTACGAGCAGTACTTC
>TRBV7-2|-|-|TRBJ2-2
CASSFQRLATGELFF
TGTGCCAGCAGCTTCCAGCGGCTGGCCACCGGGGAGCTGTTTTTT
>TRBV7-9|TRBD1|-|TRBJ2-5
CAVARDSLYQETQYF
TGTGCCGTGGCCCGGGACAGCCTTTACCAAGAGACCCAGTACTTC
>TRBV27|-|-|TRBJ2-6
CASSFVSTGANVLTF
TGTGCCAGCAGTTTTGTGAGTACTGGGGCCAACGTCCTGACTTTC
>TRBV13|TRBD1|-|TRBJ2-7
CASSGRKQGGHEQYF
TGTGCCAGCAGCGGGCGGAAACAGGGGGGCCACGAGCAGTACTTC
>TRBV12-3/TRBV12-4|TRBD1|-|TRBJ1-1
CASRGTGNTEAFF
TGTGCCAGCAGGGGGACAGGGAACACTGAAGCTTTCTTT
>TRBV7-6|-|-|TRBJ1-6
CASSWSRDRINSPLHF
TGTGCCAGCTCCTGGTCACGCGACAGAATTAATTCACCCCTCCACTTT
>TRBV4-3|-|-|TRBJ2-5
CASSQATGIQETQYF
TGCGCCAGCAGCCAAGCTACGGGGATCCAAGAGACCCAGTACTTC
>TRBV9|-|few|TRBJ1-1
CASSGKTGTTRTEAFF
TGTGCCAGCAGCGGGAAAACTGGGACAACAAGAACTGAAGCTTTCTTT
>TRBV9|TRBD2|-|TRBJ2-5
CASSYRGLAGAETQYF
TGTGCCAGCAGCTACCGGGGGTTAGCGGGAGCAGAGACCCAGTACTTC
>TRBV19|-|-|TRBJ2-5
CASSSSRAHQETQYF
TGTGCCAGTAGTAGTAGCCGAGCTCACCAAGAGACCCAGTACTTC
>TRBV7-9|-|-|TRBJ2-1
CASSLVWHEAGEQFF
TGTGCCAGCAGCTTAGTTTGGCACGAGGCGGGTGAGCAGTTCTTC
>TRBV7-9|TRBD1|-|TRBJ1-4
CASSKPGQGALDEKLFF
TGTGCCAGCAGTAAACCGGGACAGGGGGCTTTGGATGAAAAACTGTTTTTT
>TRBV6-2/TRBV6-3|-|-|TRBJ2-2
CASSIVGDTGELFF
TGTGCCAGCAGTATTGTAGGGGACACCGGGGAGCTGTTTTTT
>TRBV5-1|TRBD2|-|TRBJ2-1
CATSNPTSGTYNEQFF
TGCGCCACCTCGAATCCGACTAGCGGGACCTACAATGAGCAGTTCTTC
>TRBV11-1|-|-|TRBJ2-3
CASSLAPVTDTQYF
TGTGCCAGCAGCTTAGCCCCCGTCACAGATACGCAGTATTTT
>TRBV7-9|-|-|TRBJ2-7
CASSFSQDYEQYF
TGTGCCAGCAGCTTTAGTCAGGACTACGAGCAGTACTTC
>TRBV19|TRBD1|-|TRBJ1-1
CASRDRGGQTAEAFF
TGTGCCAGTCGGGACAGGGGGGGGCAGACAGCTGAAGCTTTCTTT
>TRBV3-1/TRBV3-2|TRBD2|few|TRBJ2-1
CASKASGDSYNEQFF
TGTGCCAGCAAGGCTAGCGGCGACTCCTACAATGAGCAGTTCTTC
>TRBV6-5|TRBD2|-|TRBJ2-7
CASSYSGTNLGQYF
TGTGCCAGCAGTTACTCCGGGACTAACCTAGGGCAGTACTTC
>TRBV9|TRBD2|-|TRBJ2-1
CASSGGLAGGPRNEQFF
TGTGCCAGCAGCGGAGGACTAGCGGGAGGGCCTCGCAATGAGCAGTTCTTC
>TRBV12-3/TRBV12-4|-|-|TRBJ1-2
CASSLDRDYGYTF
TGTGCCAGCAGTTTGGATCGGGATTATGGCTACACCTTC
>TRBV6-2/TRBV6-3|TRBD1|few|TRBJ1-2
CASSSLPGQGNYGYTF
TGTGCCAGCAGTTCCCTACCGGGACAGGGGAACTATGGCTACACCTTC
>TRBV20-1|-|-|TRBJ2-5
CSASLSGSRETQYF
TGCAGTGCTAGTTTGTCGGGGTCGCGAGAGACCCAGTACTTC
>TRBV30|TRBD2|-|TRBJ2-5
CAWSVLSLAGETQYF
TGTGCCTGGAGTGTATTAAGTCTAGCGGGAGAGACCCAGTACTTC
>TRBV12-3/TRBV12-4|-|-|TRBJ2-2
CASSFINTGELFF
TGTGCCAGCAGTTTTATTAACACCGGGGAGCTGTTTTTT
>TRBV7-9|TRBD1|-|TRBJ1-1
CASSSPDRVNTEAFF
TGTGCCAGCAGCTCCCCGGACAGGGTGAACACTGAAGCTTTCTTT
>TRBV10-3|TRBD2|-|TRBJ2-3
CAISESLADINGDTQYF
TGTGCCATCAGTGAGTCCCTAGCGGACATAAACGGGGATACGCAGTATTTT
>TRBV7-2|TRBD2|-|TRBJ2-7
CASRYLAGGSYEQYF
TGTGCCAGCAGATATCTAGCGGGAGGGTCCTACGAGCAGTACTTC
>TRBV25-1|-|-|TRBJ2-3
CASSPLIPDTQYF
TGTGCCAGCAGCCCACTCATCCCAGATACGCAGTATTTT
>TRBV12-3/TRBV12-4|-|-|TRBJ2-7
CASGSYEQYF
TGTGCCAGCGGGAGCTACGAGCAGTACTTC
>TRBV19|TRBD1|-|TRBJ2-7
CASSIGTGGHEQYF
TGTGCCAGTAGTATCGGGACAGGGGGCCACGAGCAGTACTTC
>TRBV10-3|TRBD2|-|TRBJ2-7
CAISVGNLAGDIYEQYF
TGTGCCATCAGTGTGGGGAATCTAGCGGGAGATATCTACGAGCAGTACTTC
>TRBV7-2|-|-|TRBJ2-7
CASSMGHPSYEQYF
TGTGCCAGCAGCATGGGACACCCATCCTACGAGCAGTACTTC
>TRBV6-5|TRBD1|-|TRBJ1-1
CASSNRDRRGTEAFF
TGTGCCAGCAGTAACCGGGACAGGCGAGGGACTGAAGCTTTCTTT
>TRBV7-9|-|-|TRBJ2-7
CASSGWGAYEQYF
TGTGCCAGCAGCGGGTGGGGGGCCTACGAGCAGTACTTC
>TRBV5-5|-|many|TRBJ1-6
CASSLRQDLSYNSPLHF
TGTGCCAGCAGCCTGAGACAGGACCTCTCCTATAATTCACCCCTCCACTTT
>TRBV29-1|-|-|TRBJ1-5
CSVLTGNQPQHF
TGCAGCGTATTGACAGGCAATCAGCCCCAGCATTTT
>TRBV6-2/TRBV6-3|TRBD2|-|TRBJ2-1
CASSPLAGGPNEQFF
TGTGCCAGCAGCCCACTAGCGGGGGGGCCGAATGAGCAGTTCTTC